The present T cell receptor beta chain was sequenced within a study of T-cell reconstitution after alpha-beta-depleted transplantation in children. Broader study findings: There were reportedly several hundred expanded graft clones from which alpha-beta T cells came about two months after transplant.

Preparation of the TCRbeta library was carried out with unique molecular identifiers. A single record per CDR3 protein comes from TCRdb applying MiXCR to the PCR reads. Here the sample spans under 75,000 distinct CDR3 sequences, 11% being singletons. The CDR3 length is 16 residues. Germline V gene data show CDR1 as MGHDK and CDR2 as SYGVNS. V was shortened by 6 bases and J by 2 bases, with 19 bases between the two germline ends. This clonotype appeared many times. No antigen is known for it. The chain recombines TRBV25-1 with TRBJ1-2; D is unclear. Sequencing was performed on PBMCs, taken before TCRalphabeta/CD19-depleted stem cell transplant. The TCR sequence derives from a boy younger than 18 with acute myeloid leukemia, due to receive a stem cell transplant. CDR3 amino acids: CASSSPDRTVNYGYTF. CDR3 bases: TGTGCCAGCAGCTCTCCAGACCGGACGGTGAACTATGGCTACACCTTC.